This T cell receptor (beta chain) is from a study of control samples from healthy donors and cancer patients (dated by TCRdb to about 2020). V is reduced by 4 bases and J by 4 bases, leaving a spacing of 14 bases between them. The CDR3 sequence holds 15 residues, the cysteine and phenylalanine included. The entry retains the CDR3 DNA only, 45 bases that are in frame from base 1. As encoded in the germline V gene, CDR1 is SGHRS while CDR2 is YFSETQ. About this clone itself: The specificity of this receptor is unknown. There are no base qualities to consult, and no much larger clone falls within one base.

Library method: the immunoSEQ multiplex PCR assay. TCRdb holds this immuneACCESS table with in-frame rearrangements only. Some clones are missing; in checked studies, unresolved V genes explain under half, and the rest has no known cause. This sample holds some 130,000 clones; about 93% were observed only once. The top ten clonotypes cover 1.7% of the sample. What was sequenced was PBMCs. This receptor was taken from a middle-aged man with head and neck cancer. Rearrangement joined TRBV5-1 to TRBJ2-2, with a tentative D gene TRBD1 over 5 matching bases. In nucleotides, the sequence is TGCGCCAGCAGCGTAGGACACCTATCCACCGGGGAGCTGTTTTTT. It codes for CASSVGHLSTGELFF.